This is a list of T cell receptor beta chains from one sample in a study of shared clonotypes between healthy human individuals. Using immunoSEQ multiplex PCR, the repertoire was profiled, and TCRdb retains in-frame clones only, with some absent. The sample includes about 550,000 clones, around 95% of them seen just once. Sequencing was performed on naive CD8+ T cells sorted from blood. The receptors stem from a woman younger than 45 in good health. Both conserved end residues are part of each CDR3. A D gene is named only where the DNA matches it firmly. Clone size appears in some rows only: once, few, many, or a class for an expanded clone.

J: TRBJ1-1
size: NA
V: TRBV28
D: NA
DNA: TGTGCCAGCAGTTTAATCCCTCGGGTAACCCTAATGAACACTGAAGCTTTCTTT
CDR3: CASSLIPRVTLMNTEAFF

J: TRBJ2-2
size: NA
V: TRBV27
D: TRBD2
DNA: TGTGCCAGCAGTTTATACTGGCGGGAGGGTGACACCGGGGAGCTGTTTTTT
CDR3: CASSLYWREGDTGELFF

J: TRBJ2-2
size: NA
V: TRBV7-9
D: NA
DNA: TGTGCCAGCAGCTTAAGACCGAACACCGGGGAGCTGTTTTTT
CDR3: CASSLRPNTGELFF

J: TRBJ2-1
size: NA
V: TRBV5-1
D: NA
DNA: TGCGCCAGCAGCTTGCCTAGTCGCAATGAGCAGTTCTTC
CDR3: CASSLPSRNEQFF

J: TRBJ1-1
size: NA
V: TRBV2
D: TRBD1
DNA: TGTGCCAGCCTCATCACAGGGGGAACTGAAGCTTTCTTT
CDR3: CASLITGGTEAFF

J: TRBJ2-7
size: once
V: TRBV7-8
D: TRBD2
DNA: TGTGCCAGCAGCCATAGCGGGAGGGGGTACGAGCAGTACTTC
CDR3: CASSHSGRGYEQYF

J: TRBJ2-7
size: NA
V: TRBV28
D: NA
DNA: TGTGCCAGCAGTCCCTGGGACACCCTCTACGAGCAGTACTTC
CDR3: CASSPWDTLYEQYF

J: TRBJ2-7
size: NA
V: TRBV2
D: TRBD2
DNA: TGTGCCAGCAGTGATCCAGCGGGGCTCTCCTACGAGCAGTACTTC
CDR3: CASSDPAGLSYEQYF

J: TRBJ2-1
size: NA
V: TRBV10-2
D: TRBD2
DNA: TGCGCCAGCATGCCCTTCAGCGGGGGTTACAATGAGCAGTTCTTC
CDR3: CASMPFSGGYNEQFF

J: TRBJ1-3
size: once
V: TRBV5-4
D: NA
DNA: TGTGCCAGCAGCCAGGACTTCTCTGGAAACACCATATATTTT
CDR3: CASSQDFSGNTIYF

J: TRBJ1-1
size: NA
V: TRBV14
D: NA
DNA: TGTGCCAGCAGCCAAGATCTCTGGACATTGAACACTGAAGCTTTCTTT
CDR3: CASSQDLWTLNTEAFF

J: TRBJ2-2
size: NA
V: TRBV27
D: NA
DNA: TGTGCCACCAAAATCCTAAAACTAGGCGGGGAGCTGTTTTTT
CDR3: CATKILKLGGELFF

J: TRBJ2-2
size: NA
V: TRBV4-1
D: NA
DNA: TGCGCCAGCAGCTCCAGCGAGAACACCGGGGAGCTGTTTTTT
CDR3: CASSSSENTGELFF

J: TRBJ2-2
size: NA
V: TRBV13
D: NA
DNA: TGTGCCAGCAGCCTCCCCCCGAGCCTGAACACCGGGGAGCTGTTTTTT
CDR3: CASSLPPSLNTGELFF

J: TRBJ2-1
size: NA
V: TRBV5-6
D: NA
DNA: TGTGCCAGCAGCTTAGTCGTAGCGGCACTTAATGAGCAGTTCTTC
CDR3: CASSLVVAALNEQFF